The subject of this entry is one T cell receptor (beta chain). The PCR had 60 Vbeta and 13 Jbeta primers. Assay: immunoSEQ multiplex PCR; the TCRdb copy retains only in-frame clones and omits some. The sample has 85,000 to 110,000 clones; around three quarters are singletons. This sample was included in a study of cytomegalovirus exposure and HLA in healthy donors. CDR3 length: 15 residues. V shed 2 bases and J shed 6 bases, with 17 bases lying between them. The germline V gene encodes CDR1 ENHRY and CDR2 SYGVKD. The chain has TRBV10-3 and TRBJ2-7; TRBD2 is a possible D gene (7 bases). The sequence was collected from a woman aged 18-29 years in good health and CMV-seropositive. The sequencing sample was made of PBMCs. Here the CDR3 reads CAISEHGGRGREQYF. For the CDR3, the DNA is TGTGCCATCAGTGAGCACGGGGGGCGGGGCCGCGAGCAGTACTTC.